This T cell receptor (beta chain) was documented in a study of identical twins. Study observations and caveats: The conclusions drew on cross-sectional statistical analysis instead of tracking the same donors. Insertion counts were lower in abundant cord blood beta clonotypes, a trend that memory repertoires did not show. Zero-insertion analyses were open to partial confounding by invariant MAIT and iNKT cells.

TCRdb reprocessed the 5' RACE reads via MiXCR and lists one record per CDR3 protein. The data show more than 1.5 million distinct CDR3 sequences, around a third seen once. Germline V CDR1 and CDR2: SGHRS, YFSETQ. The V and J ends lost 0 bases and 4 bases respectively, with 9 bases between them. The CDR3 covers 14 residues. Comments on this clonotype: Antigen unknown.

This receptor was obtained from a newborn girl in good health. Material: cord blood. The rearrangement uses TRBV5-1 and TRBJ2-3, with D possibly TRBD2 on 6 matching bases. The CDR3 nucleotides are TGCGCCAGCAGCTTGGGGACTACCGCAGATACGCAGTATTTT. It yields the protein CASSLGTTADTQYF.